Listed here is a single T cell receptor beta chain. Its antigen has not been determined. Base qualities were left out, and no much larger clone turns up one base away. The collaborating institutions used their own protocols to collect whole blood in K2EDTA tubes. For TCRbeta analysis, collaborators shipped samples as frozen whole blood, isolated PBMCs, or DNA extracted from either of those sample types. A distance of 9 bases separates the germline ends of V and J, which lose 2 bases and 7 bases respectively. The CDR3, from cysteine to phenylalanine, totals 13 residues. Left in the record is the CDR3 DNA by itself, 39 bases read in frame from the first base. Looking up the germline V gene yields CDR1 SNHLY and CDR2 FYNNEI. This record belongs to a study of blood T cell repertoires in COVID-19 (dated by TCRdb to 2019 to 2021). Concerning the study at large: Samples covering the acute and convalescent phases of COVID-19 were provided by collaborators in the United States, Italy and Spain. Deeply sampled blood TCRbeta repertoires from subjects exposed to, actively infected with, or recovered from COVID-19 were included in the dataset. The samples were drawn from the first 160 participants of the ongoing ImmuneRACE study and from roughly 1,300 subjects provided by 6 global collaborators. Where available, HLA class I and class II types were taken from metadata supplied by the sample provider and were not determined by assay-based typing. The prospective study material was composed of cDNA or gDNA derived from T cells, B-cell-depleted T cells, or PBMCs. Sample metadata almost always included a de-identified subject ID, COVID-19 status, age in years and sex. The repertoires were made available in a free public database intended to serve as a resource for research on the immune response to SARS-CoV-2.

Overall study outcomes, separate from this receptor: How much clinical and demographic metadata was included differed by source and by participant, and the metadata was provided uncurated.

TCRbeta CDR3 regions were amplified from genomic DNA by means of the immunoSEQ Assay, a bias-controlled multiplex PCR. In the source study's methods: The number of nucleated cells in each sample was estimated by amplification of reference gene primers within the assay. To quantify the absolute abundance of each unique TCRbeta CDR3 rearrangement, sequence reads were collapsed and filtered. For each sample, productive Simpson clonality was calculated by taking the square root of Simpson's diversity index across productive rearrangements. Sourced from immuneACCESS, this table was stored by TCRdb with only in-frame sequences that have V and J called. A share of the clones is absent; for the studies checked, an unresolved V gene accounts for under half, and the remainder has no known explanation. V, J and clone size were drawn from that table, and D and trimming were deduced from the DNA. This sample lists more than 200,000 clones; about nine tenths were detected once. The ten most abundant clones make up 4.4% of the sample.

The source material was peripheral blood. The clonotype comes from a man in his fifties or sixties with acute or convalescent COVID-19. The chain is made from TRBV2 and TRBJ1-5, with the D gene call left open. CDR3 reads: CASSERGIQPQHF. The DNA sequence is TGTGCCAGCAGTGAACGAGGGATCCAGCCCCAGCATTTT. With the portions outside the CDR3 filled from the reference TRBV2 and TRBJ1-5 genes, the complete variable region becomes EPEVTQTPSHQVTQMGQEVILRCVPISNHLYFYWYRQILGQKVEFLVSFYNNEISEKSEIFDDQFSVERPDGSNFTLKIRSTKLEDSAMYFCASSERGIQPQHFGDGTRLSIL.